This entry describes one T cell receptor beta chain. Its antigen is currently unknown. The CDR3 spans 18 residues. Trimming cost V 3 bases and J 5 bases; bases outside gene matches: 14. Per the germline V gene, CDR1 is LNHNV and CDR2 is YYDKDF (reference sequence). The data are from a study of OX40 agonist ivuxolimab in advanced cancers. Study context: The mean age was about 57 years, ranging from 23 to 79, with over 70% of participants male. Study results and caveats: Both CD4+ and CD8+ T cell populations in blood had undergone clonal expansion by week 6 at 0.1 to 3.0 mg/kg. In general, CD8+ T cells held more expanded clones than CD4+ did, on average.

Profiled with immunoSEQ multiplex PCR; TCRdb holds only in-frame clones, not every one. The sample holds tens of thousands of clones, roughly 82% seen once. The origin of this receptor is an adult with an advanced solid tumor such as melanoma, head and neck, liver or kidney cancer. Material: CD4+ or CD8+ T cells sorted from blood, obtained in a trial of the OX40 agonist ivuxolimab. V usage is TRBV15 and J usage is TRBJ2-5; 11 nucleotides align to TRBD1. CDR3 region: CATSRDDLGTGGMETQYF. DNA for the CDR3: TGTGCCACCAGCAGGGATGACTTAGGGACAGGGGGTATGGAGACCCAGTACTTC.